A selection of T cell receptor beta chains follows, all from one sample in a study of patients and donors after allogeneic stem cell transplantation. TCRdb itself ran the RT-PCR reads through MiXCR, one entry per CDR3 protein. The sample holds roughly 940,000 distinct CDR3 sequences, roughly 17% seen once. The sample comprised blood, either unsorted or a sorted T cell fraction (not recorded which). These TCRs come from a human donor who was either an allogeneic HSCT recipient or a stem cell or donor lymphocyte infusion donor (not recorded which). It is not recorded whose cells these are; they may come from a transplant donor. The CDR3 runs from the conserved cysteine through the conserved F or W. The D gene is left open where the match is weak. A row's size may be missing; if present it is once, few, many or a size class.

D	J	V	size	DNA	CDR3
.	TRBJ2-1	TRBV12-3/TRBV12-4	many	TGTGCCAGCAGTTATGGCGGGAAAAACTACAATGAGCAGTTCTTC	CASSYGGKNYNEQFF
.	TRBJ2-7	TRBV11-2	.	TGTGCCAGCAGCTTACCGGGTCTCTATAGGGTCTACGAGCAGTACTTC	CASSLPGLYRVYEQYF
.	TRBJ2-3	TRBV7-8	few	TGTGCCAGCAGCTTAGCCCGTATTGTTGCAGATACGCAGTATTTT	CASSLARIVADTQYF
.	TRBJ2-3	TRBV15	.	TGTGCCACCAGCGGTCGGACACGGTCGATGGATACGCAGTATTTT	CATSGRTRSMDTQYF
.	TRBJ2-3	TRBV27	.	TGTGCCAGCGGTAATACGCAGTATTTT	CASGNTQYF
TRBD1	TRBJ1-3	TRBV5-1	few	TGCGCCAGCAGCTTGGCCCTTGGGACAGTTGGAAACACCATATATTTT	CASSLALGTVGNTIYF
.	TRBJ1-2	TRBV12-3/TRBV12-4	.	TGTGCCAGCAGTTTAGTTAGGGCCTATGGCTACACCTTC	CASSLVRAYGYTF
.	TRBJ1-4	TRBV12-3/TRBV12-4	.	TGTGCCAGCAATTACAGGGTAGGGAATGAAAAACTGTTTTTT	CASNYRVGNEKLFF
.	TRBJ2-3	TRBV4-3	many	TGCGCCAGCAGCCAAGATCGGTATCGCGATACGCAGTATTTT	CASSQDRYRDTQYF
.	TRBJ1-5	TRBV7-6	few	TGTGCCAGCAGCTCCCGCCCAGGGGTAGGGCAGCCCCAGCATTTT	CASSSRPGVGQPQHF
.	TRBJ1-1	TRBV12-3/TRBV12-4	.	TGTGCCAGCAGTCCTTACAGGGAGGTAAAGACTGAAGCTTTCTTT	CASSPYREVKTEAFF
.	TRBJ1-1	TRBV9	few	TGTGCCAGCAGCGTAGTGGGGGAGTCTGAAGCTTTCTTT	CASSVVGESEAFF
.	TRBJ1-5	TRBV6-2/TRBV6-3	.	TGTGCCGGCAGTAACGCGTGGGTCAACCAGCCCCAGCATTTT	CAGSNAWVNQPQHF